Listed below are T cell receptor beta chains from one sample, sequenced in a study of response to subunit inactivated influenza vaccine. A single record per CDR3 protein comes from TCRdb applying MiXCR to the RT-PCR reads. The sample records around 200,000 distinct CDR3 sequences, about 10% being singletons. The material was non-naive T cells sorted from PBMCs, obtained on the day of vaccination. The receptor source for this set is a middle-aged man who received an inactivated influenza vaccine. Both conserved end residues are part of each CDR3. Fields, in order: D gene, J gene, V gene, clone size, CDR3 protein, CDR3 DNA. D genes are given only for firm matches. Some rows have no size entry. The others give once, few or many, or a class for an expanded clone.

>NA|TRBJ2-3|TRBV19|many
CASRPDYSTDTQYF
TGTGCCAGTAGACCGGACTACAGCACAGATACGCAGTATTTT
>NA|TRBJ1-1|TRBV20-1|few
CSASTYRNLRDEAFF
TGCAGTGCTAGTACCTACCGAAATTTAAGGGATGAAGCTTTCTTT
>NA|TRBJ1-1|TRBV5-1|many
CASSFQQGRNTEAFF
TGCGCCAGCAGCTTCCAACAGGGACGAAACACTGAAGCTTTCTTT
>NA|TRBJ2-3|TRBV2|NA
CATSRTPSTDTQYF
TGTGCCACGTCAAGGACGCCGAGCACAGATACGCAGTATTTT
>NA|TRBJ1-1|TRBV7-9|NA
CASSLVLGSGWNTEAFF
TGTGCCAGCAGCTTAGTTCTCGGCAGCGGTTGGAACACTGAAGCTTTCTTT
>TRBD1|TRBJ2-1|TRBV9|many
CASSPGTGRNEQFF
TGTGCCAGCAGCCCGGGGACAGGAAGAAATGAGCAGTTCTTC
>TRBD1|TRBJ1-6|TRBV6-2/TRBV6-3|few
CASRTSGQPHNSPLHF
TGTGCCAGCAGAACTTCGGGACAGCCCCATAATTCACCCCTCCACTTT
>TRBD1|TRBJ1-1|TRBV10-3|NA
CAISPQGQLNTEAFF
TGTGCCATCAGTCCCCAGGGACAGTTGAACACTGAAGCTTTCTTT
>NA|TRBJ1-2|TRBV15|NA
CATSRDYGDDGYTF
TGTGCCACCAGCAGAGATTACGGGGATGATGGCTACACCTTC
>TRBD2|TRBJ2-3|TRBV12-3/TRBV12-4|many
CASRPLIGGSYGDTQYF
TGTGCCAGCAGACCCCTTATCGGGGGGAGCTACGGAGATACGCAGTATTTT
>TRBD2|TRBJ2-1|TRBV6-2/TRBV6-3|many
CASSSFSGSSYNEQFF
TGTGCCAGCAGTTCATTTAGCGGGAGCTCCTACAATGAGCAGTTCTTC
>NA|TRBJ1-1|TRBV6-1|NA
CASSAKKMNTEAFF
TGTGCCAGCAGTGCAAAAAAGATGAACACTGAAGCTTTCTTT
>NA|TRBJ2-1|TRBV7-9|few
CASSLGGSDEQFF
TGTGCCAGCAGCTTAGGAGGGTCTGATGAGCAGTTCTTC
>TRBD1|TRBJ1-1|TRBV18|many
CASSPGQETEAFF
TGTGCCAGCTCACCTGGACAGGAGACTGAAGCTTTCTTT
>TRBD2|TRBJ2-7|TRBV7-8|few
CASSLGLVYEQYF
TGTGCCAGCAGCCTAGGACTAGTCTACGAGCAGTACTTC